The T cell receptor (beta chain) under discussion was sequenced for a study of cytotoxic CD8 clonotypes in ibrutinib-treated CLL. Study conclusions and caveats: Sustained-remission and progressing patients diverged in sampling times. Clonality went up at the time of ibrutinib response, stayed stable in sustained remission, and later dropped back toward its baseline level at progression.

TCRdb keeps only in-frame clones here, not all; method: immunoSEQ multiplex PCR. The sample shows 20,000 to 30,000 clones, approximately 68% of them seen only once. The germline V gene encodes CDR1 SGHRS and CDR2 YFSETQ. With 4 bases removed from V and 4 bases from J, the gap between germline ends came to 18 bases. There are 15 residues in the CDR3. About this clone itself: Its antigen is currently unknown.

The chain recombines TRBV5-1 with TRBJ2-7; tentatively, D is TRBD1 or TRBD2 (5 bases each). Sequenced here: PBMCs, sampled after 24 months of ibrutinib treatment. This clonotype was sampled from a human donor with chronic lymphocytic leukemia. This chain's CDR3 is CASSLSGPPLYEQYF. The CDR3 nucleotides read TGCGCCAGCAGCCTTTCGGGACCTCCCCTATACGAGCAGTACTTC.